The clone carrying this TCR beta chain has a count of ten or more. This record comes from a study of response to subunit inactivated influenza vaccine. TCRdb reprocessed the RT-PCR reads with MiXCR, giving one entry per CDR3 protein. The sample has under 200,000 distinct CDR3 sequences; approximately 12% are singletons. This CDR3 region has 16 residues. Germline loops: CDR1 SNHLY, CDR2 FYNNEI. The V gene lost 1 base and the J gene lost 3 bases, with 13 bases spanning the gap. These data also formed part of another study, on T cells expressing NK-cell markers. As that study records: Researchers built TCR beta cDNA using 5'RACE template switching with UMIs.

This TCR came from a middle-aged man who received an inactivated influenza vaccine. Specimen: CD8+ T cells sorted from PBMCs, collected 11 to 12 days after vaccination. The chain links TRBV2 to TRBJ1-5; D is undetermined. CDR3 sequence (DNA): TGTGCCAGCAGTGAAGACTCCCCATCCCTCAATCAGCCCCAGCATTTT. Encoded protein: CASSEDSPSLNQPQHF.